The clone carrying this TCR beta chain was counted a few times. The antigen remains unidentified. CDR1 is SEHNR, CDR2 FQNEAQ, per germline (reference sequence). The CDR3 spans 16 residues. These data come from a study of blood T cells in healthy people across ages. Study outcomes and limitations: Bulk PBMC profiling left naive and antigen-experienced comparisons inconclusive.

Primers used in a second PCR of roughly 6 to 12 cycles were a sample-barcoded 5' primer and a J-beta primer mix. Every single cDNA molecule received a tag from a template-switch adaptor with 12 random nucleotides. TCRdb passed the 5' RACE reads through MiXCR, listing each CDR3 protein once. The sample has 1 million or so distinct CDR3 sequences, 25% seen once. These same records also appear under a second study, on T cells of mothers and their children.

The gene calls are TRBV7-9 and TRBJ2-5; 10 nucleotides line up with TRBD2. The J call could be wrong; TRBJ2-1 is a better fit for the DNA end. The sample comprised blood. This sequence was found in a girl aged 2-15 years in good health. CDR3 sequence: CASSLGLAGEYNEQFF. DNA for the CDR3: TGTGCCAGCAGCTTAGGACTAGCGGGCGAATACAATGAGCAGTTCTTC.